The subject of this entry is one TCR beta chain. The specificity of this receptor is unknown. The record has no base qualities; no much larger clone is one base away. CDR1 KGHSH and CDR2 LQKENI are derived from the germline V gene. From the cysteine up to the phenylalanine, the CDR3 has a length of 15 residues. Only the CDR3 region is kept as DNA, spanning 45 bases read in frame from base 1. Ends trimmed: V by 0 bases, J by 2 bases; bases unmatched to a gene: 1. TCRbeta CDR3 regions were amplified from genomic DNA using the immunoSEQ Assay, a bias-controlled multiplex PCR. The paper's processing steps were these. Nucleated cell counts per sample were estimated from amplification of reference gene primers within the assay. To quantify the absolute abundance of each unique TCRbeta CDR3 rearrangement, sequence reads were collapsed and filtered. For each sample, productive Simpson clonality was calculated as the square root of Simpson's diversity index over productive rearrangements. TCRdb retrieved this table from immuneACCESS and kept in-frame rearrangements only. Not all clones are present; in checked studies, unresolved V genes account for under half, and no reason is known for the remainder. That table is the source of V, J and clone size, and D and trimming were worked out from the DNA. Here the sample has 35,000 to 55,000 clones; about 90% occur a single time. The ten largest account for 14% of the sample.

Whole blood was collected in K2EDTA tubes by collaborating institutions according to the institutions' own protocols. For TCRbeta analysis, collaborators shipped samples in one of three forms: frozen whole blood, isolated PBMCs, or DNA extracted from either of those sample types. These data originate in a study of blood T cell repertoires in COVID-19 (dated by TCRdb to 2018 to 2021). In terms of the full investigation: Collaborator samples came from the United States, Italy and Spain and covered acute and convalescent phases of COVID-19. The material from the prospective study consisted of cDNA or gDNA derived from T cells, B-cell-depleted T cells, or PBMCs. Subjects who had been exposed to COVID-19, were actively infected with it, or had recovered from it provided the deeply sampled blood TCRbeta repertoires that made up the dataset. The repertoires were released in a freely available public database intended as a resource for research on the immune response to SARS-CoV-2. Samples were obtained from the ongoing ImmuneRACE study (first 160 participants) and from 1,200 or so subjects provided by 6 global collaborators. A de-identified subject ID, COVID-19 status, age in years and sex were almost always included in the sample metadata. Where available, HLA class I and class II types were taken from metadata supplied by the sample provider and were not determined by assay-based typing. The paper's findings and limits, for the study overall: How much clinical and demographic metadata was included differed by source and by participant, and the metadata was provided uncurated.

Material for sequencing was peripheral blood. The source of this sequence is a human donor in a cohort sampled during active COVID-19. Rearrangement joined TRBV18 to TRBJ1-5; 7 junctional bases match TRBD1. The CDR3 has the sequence CASSPPGGGNQPQHF. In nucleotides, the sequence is TGTGCCAGCTCACCACCAGGGGGCGGCAATCAGCCCCAGCATTTT.